The text below deals with one T cell receptor (beta chain). This sample was taken from a study of control samples from healthy donors and cancer patients. Profiling relied on immunoSEQ multiplex PCR, and the TCRdb table lists in-frame clones only, not all of them. The sample contains 150,000 or so clones, approximately 90% of which appear only once. Sequencing was carried out using blood. The sequence derives from a man aged 25 to 40 in good health.

CDR3 DNA: TGTGCCAGCAGCGTCCCCCCCTGGGACATGGAAGAGACCCAGTACTTC. Translation gives CASSVPPWDMEETQYF. The chain combines TRBV7-9 with TRBJ2-5; possible D gene TRBD1, 6 bases. This CDR3 has 16 residues. Trimming took 5 bases from V and 3 from J, leaving 19 bases between them. The V gene's germline CDR1 is SEHNR and CDR2 FQNEAQ (reference sequence). Looking up the rest from reference TRBV7-9 and TRBJ2-5 gives the full variable domain: DTGVSQNPRHKITKRGQNVTFRCDPISEHNRLYWYRQTLGQGPEFLTYFQNEAQLEKSRLLSDRFSAERPKGSFSTLEIQRTEQGDSAMYLCASSVPPWDMEETQYFGPGTRLLVL.